The T cell receptor beta chain under discussion was sequenced for a study of shared clonotypes between healthy human individuals. Clones were sequenced by immunoSEQ multiplex PCR, and TCRdb holds only the in-frame ones, with some missing. The table shows 1.4 million or so clones, with approximately 98.5% occurring only once. The CDR3 contains 13 residues. Germline CDR1 reads SNHLY; CDR2 reads FYNNEI. After removal of 6 bases from V and 5 bases from J, the junction contained 3 bases not matched to a gene. Material: naive CD4+ T cells sorted from blood. Documented subset: CD45RA+ positively selected. The source is a man aged 25-45 years in good health. The V gene is TRBV2, the J gene TRBJ2-2; 7 bases map to TRBD1. Here the CDR3 DNA reads TGTGCCAGCAGATACAGGGGAACCGGGGAGCTGTTTTTT. Translating gives CASRYRGTGELFF.